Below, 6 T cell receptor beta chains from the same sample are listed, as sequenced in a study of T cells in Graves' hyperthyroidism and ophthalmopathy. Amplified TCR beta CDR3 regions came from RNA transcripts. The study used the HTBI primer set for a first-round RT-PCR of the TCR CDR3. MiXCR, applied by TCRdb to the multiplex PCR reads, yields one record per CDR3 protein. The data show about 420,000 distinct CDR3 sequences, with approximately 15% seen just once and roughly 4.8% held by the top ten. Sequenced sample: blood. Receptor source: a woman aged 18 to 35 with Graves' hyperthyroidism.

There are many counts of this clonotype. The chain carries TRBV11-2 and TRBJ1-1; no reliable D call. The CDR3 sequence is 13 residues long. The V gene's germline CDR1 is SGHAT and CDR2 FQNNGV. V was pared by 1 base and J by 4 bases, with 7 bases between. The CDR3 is CASSLAPPTEAFF. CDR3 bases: TGTGCCAGCAGCTTAGCCCCCCCCACTGAAGCTTTCTTT.

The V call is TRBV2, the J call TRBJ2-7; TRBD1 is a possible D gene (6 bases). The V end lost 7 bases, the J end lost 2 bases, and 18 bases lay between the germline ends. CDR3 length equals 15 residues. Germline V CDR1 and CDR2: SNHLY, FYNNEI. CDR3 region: CASMKGGAQAYEQYF. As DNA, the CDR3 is TGTGCCAGCATGAAAGGGGGAGCTCAGGCCTACGAGCAGTACTTC.

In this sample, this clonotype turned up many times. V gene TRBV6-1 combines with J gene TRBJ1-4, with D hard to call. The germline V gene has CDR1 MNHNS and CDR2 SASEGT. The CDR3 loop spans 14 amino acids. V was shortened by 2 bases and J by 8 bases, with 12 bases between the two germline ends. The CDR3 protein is CASSEFTAREKLFF. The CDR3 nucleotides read TGTGCCAGCAGTGAATTTACGGCACGAGAAAAACTGTTTTTT.

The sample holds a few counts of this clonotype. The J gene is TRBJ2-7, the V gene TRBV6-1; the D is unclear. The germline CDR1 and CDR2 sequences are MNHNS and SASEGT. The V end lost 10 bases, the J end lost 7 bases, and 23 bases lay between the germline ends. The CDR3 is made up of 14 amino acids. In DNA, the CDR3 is TGTGCCATCCCCCCCTCCGGGTCCTCTTATGAGCAGTACTTC. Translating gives CAIPPSGSSYEQYF.

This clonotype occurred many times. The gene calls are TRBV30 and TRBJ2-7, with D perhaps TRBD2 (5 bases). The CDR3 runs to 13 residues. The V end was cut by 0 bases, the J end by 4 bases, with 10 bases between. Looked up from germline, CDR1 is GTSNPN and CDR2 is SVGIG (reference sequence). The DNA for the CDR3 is TGTGCCTGGAGTGTAGGGCCGGGATACGAGCAGTACTTC. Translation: CAWSVGPGYEQYF.

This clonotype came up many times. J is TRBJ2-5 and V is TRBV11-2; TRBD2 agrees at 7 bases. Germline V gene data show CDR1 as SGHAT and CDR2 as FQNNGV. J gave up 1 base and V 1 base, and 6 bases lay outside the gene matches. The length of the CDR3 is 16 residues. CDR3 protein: CASSLGGEGFQETQYF. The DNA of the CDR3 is TGTGCCAGCAGCTTAGGGGGGGAGGGCTTCCAAGAGACCCAGTACTTC.